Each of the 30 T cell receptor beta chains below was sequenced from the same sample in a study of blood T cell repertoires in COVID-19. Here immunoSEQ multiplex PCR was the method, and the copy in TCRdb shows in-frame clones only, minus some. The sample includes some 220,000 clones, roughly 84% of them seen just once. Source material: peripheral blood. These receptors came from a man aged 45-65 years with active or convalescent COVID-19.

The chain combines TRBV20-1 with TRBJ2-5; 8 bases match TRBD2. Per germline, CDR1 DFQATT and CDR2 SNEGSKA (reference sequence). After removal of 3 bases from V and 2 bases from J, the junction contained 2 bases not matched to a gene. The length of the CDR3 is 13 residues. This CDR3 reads CSASRGGQETQYF. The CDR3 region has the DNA TGCAGTGCTAGTCGGGGGGGACAAGAGACCCAGTACTTC.

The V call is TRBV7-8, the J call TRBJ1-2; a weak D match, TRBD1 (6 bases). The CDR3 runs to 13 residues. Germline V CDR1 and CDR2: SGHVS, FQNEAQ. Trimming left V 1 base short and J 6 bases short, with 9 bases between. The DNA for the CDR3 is TGTGCCAGCAGCTTAGGTGGGGGCGATGGCTACACCTTC. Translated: CASSLGGGDGYTF.

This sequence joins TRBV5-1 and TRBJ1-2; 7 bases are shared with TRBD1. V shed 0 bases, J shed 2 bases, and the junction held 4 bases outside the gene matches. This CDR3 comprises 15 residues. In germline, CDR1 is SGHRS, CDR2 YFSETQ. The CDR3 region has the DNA TGCGCCAGCAGCTTGGGCCAGGGGGACAACTATGGCTACACCTTC. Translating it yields CASSLGQGDNYGYTF.

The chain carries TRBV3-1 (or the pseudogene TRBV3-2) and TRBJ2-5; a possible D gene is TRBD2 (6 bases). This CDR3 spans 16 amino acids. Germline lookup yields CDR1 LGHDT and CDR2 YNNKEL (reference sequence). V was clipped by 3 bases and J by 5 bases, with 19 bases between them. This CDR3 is CASSQGLQKGRETQYF. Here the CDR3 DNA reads TGTGCCAGCAGCCAGGGACTTCAAAAAGGGAGGGAGACCCAGTACTTC.

The CDR3 spells CASSDSGNRDGYTF. The CDR3 DNA follows: TGTGCCAGCAGTGATAGCGGGAACCGGGATGGCTACACCTTC. V usage is TRBV2 and J usage is TRBJ1-2; no firm D call. Germline CDR1 SNHLY, CDR2 FYNNEI. Trimming shortened V by 3 bases and J by 6 bases, and 14 bases separated the two germline ends. This CDR3 region has 14 residues.

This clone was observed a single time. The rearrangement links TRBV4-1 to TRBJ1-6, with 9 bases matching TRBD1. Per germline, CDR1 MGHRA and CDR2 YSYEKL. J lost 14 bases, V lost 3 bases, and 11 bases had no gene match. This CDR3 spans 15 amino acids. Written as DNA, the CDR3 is TGCGCCAGCAGCCACCCGGACAGGGGAATAATTACCCTCCACTTT. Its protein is CASSHPDRGIITLHF.

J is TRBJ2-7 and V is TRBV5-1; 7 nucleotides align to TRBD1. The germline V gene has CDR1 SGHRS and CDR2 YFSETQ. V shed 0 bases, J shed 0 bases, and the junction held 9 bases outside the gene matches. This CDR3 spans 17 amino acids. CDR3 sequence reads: CASSLAATGAPSYEQYF. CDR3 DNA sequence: TGCGCCAGCAGCTTGGCCGCTACAGGGGCCCCCTCCTACGAGCAGTACTTC.

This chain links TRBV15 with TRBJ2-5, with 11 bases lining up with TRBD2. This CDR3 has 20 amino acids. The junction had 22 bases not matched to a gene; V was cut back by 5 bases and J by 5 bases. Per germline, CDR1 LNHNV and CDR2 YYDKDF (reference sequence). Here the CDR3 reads CATSGQAGLAARGREETQYF. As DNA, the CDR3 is TGTGCCACCAGCGGTCAAGCGGGACTAGCGGCCAGAGGTCGGGAGGAGACCCAGTACTTC. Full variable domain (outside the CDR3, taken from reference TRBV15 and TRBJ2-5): DAMVIQNPRYQVTQFGKPVTLSCSQTLNHNVMYWYQQKSSQAPKLLFHYYDKDFNNEADTPDNFQSRRPNTSFCFLDIRSPGLGDTAMYLCATSGQAGLAARGREETQYFGPGTRLLVL.

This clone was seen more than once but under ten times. CDR3 sequence (DNA): TGTGCCAGTAGTATATCCGAGGGCAGCTATGGCTACACCTTC. Amino acids: CASSISEGSYGYTF. V gene TRBV19 combines with J gene TRBJ1-2; no firm D call. CDR1 and CDR2 from the germline V gene are LNHDA and SQIVND (reference sequence). V dropped 2 bases and J dropped 4 bases, with 11 bases sitting between them. The CDR3 is 14 residues long.

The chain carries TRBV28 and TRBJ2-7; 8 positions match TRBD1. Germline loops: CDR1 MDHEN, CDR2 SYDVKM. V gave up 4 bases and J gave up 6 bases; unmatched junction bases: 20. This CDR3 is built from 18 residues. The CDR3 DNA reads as TGTGCCAGCAGTTGGGAGACAGGGGAGGTGAGTGGCCCGGGCGAGCAGTACGTC. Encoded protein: CASSWETGEVSGPGEQYV.

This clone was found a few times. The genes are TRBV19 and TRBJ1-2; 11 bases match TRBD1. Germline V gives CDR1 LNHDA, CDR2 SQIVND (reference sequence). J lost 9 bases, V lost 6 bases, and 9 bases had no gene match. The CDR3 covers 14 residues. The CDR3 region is CASSPRTGGLSYTF. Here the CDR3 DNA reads TGTGCCAGTAGCCCTCGGACAGGGGGCTTAAGCTACACCTTC. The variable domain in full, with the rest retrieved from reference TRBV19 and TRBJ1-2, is DGGITQSPKYLFRKEGQNVTLSCEQNLNHDAMYWYRQDPGQGLRLIYYSQIVNDFQKGDIAEGYSVSREKKESFPLTVTSAQKNPTAFYLCASSPRTGGLSYTFGSGTRLTVV.

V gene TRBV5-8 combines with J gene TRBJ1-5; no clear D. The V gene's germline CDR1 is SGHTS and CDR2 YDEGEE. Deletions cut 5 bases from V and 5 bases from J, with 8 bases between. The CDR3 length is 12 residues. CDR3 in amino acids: CASSSFHQPQHF. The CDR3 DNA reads TGTGCCAGCAGTTCGTTCCATCAGCCCCAGCATTTT.

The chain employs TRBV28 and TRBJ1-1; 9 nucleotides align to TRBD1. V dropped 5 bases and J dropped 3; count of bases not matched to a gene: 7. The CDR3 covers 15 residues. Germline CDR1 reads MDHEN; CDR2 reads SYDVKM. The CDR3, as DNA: TGTGCCAGCAGTCTCTTTGGACAGGGGTACACTGAAGCTTTCTTT. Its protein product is CASSLFGQGYTEAFF.

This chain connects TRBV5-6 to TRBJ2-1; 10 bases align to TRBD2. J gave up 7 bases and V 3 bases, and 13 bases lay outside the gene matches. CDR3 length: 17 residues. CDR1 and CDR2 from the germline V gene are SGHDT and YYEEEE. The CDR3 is CASSSGSSGGAANEQFF. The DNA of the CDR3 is TGTGCCAGCAGCTCTGGTTCAAGCGGGGGGGCCGCGAATGAGCAGTTCTTC.

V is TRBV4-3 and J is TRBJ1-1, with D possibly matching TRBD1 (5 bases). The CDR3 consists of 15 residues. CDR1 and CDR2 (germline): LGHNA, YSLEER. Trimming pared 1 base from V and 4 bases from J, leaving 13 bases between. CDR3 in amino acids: CASSQGRAGLTEAFF. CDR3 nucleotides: TGCGCCAGCAGCCAAGGTCGGGCAGGGCTCACTGAAGCTTTCTTT.

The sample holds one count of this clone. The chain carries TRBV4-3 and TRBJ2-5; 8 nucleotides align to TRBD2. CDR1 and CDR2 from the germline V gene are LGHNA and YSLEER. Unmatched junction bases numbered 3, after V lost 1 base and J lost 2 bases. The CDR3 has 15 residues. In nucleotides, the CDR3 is TGCGCCAGCAGCCAAGGGGCTAGCGGGCAAGAGACCCAGTACTTC. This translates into CASSQGASGQETQYF.

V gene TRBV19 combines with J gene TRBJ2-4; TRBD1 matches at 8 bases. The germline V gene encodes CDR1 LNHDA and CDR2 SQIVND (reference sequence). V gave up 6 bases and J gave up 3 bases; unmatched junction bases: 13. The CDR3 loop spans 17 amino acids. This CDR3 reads CASSHPPQGVGKNIQYF. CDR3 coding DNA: TGTGCCAGTAGCCATCCCCCACAGGGGGTAGGCAAAAACATTCAGTACTTC.

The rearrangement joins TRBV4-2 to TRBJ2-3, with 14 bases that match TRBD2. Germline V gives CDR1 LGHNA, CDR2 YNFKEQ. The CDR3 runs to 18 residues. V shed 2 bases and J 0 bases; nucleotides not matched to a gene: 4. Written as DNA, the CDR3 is TGTGCCAGCAGCCAACGGACTAGCGGGGGGTCAAGCACAGATACGCAGTATTTT. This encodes CASSQRTSGGSSTDTQYF.

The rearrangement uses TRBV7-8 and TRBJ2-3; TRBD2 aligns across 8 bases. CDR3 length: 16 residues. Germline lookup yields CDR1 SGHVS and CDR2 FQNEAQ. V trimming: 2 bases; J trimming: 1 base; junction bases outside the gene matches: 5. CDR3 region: CASSLRRGVGTDTQYF. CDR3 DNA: TGTGCCAGCAGCTTACGGCGGGGGGTTGGCACAGATACGCAGTATTTT.

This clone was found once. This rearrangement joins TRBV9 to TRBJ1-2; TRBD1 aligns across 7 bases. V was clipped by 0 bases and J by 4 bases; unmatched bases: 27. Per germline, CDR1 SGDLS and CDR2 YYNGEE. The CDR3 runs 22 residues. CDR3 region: CASSVASWGTVEGGLIGYGYTF. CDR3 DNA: TGTGCCAGCAGCGTAGCTAGTTGGGGCACGGTTGAAGGGGGCCTGATAGGCTATGGCTACACCTTC.

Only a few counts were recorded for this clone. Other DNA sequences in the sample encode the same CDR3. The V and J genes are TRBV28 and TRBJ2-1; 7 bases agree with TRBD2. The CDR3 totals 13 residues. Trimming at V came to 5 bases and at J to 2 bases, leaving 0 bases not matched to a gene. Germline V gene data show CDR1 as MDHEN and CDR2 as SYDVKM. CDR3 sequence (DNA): TGTGCCAGCAGTAGCGGGGCCTACAATGAGCAGTTCTTC. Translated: CASSSGAYNEQFF.

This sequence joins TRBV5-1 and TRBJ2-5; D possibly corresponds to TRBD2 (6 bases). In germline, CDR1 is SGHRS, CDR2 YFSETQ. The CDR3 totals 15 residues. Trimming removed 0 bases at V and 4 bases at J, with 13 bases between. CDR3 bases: TGCGCCAGCAGCTTGGGACCTGGGGGAGGAGAGACCCAGTACTTC. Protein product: CASSLGPGGGETQYF.

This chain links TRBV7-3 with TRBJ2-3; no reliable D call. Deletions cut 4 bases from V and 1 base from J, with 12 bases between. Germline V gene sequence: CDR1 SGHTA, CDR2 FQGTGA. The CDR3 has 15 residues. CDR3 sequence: CASSSVPAGTDTQYF. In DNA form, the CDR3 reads TGTGCCAGCAGCTCGGTCCCGGCGGGCACAGATACGCAGTATTTT.

As DNA, the CDR3 is TGCGCCAGCAGGCTTAGACAGGTCTTGAGCGATCAGCCCCAGCATTTT. Translation: CASRLRQVLSDQPQHF. The chain joins TRBV4-1 to TRBJ1-5, with D tentatively TRBD1 (6 bases). The CDR3 runs to 16 residues. Trimming stripped 6 bases from V and 5 bases from J, with 20 bases between. Germline values: CDR1 MGHRA, CDR2 YSYEKL.

The CDR3 is CASSLTGGHEQYV. CDR3 bases: TGCGCCAGCAGCTTGACAGGGGGCCACGAGCAGTACGTC. The chain employs TRBV5-1 and TRBJ2-7; 9 positions match TRBD1. V lost 1 base to trimming and J lost 5 bases; unmatched junction nucleotides: 1. Germline V lookup: CDR1 SGHRS, CDR2 YFSETQ. The length of the CDR3 is 13 residues.

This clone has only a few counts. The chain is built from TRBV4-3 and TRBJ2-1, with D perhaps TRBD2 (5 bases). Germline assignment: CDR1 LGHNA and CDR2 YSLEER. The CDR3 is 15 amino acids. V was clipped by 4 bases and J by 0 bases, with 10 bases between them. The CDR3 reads CASSRKRSSYNEQFF. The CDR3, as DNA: TGCGCCAGCAGCCGAAAGCGGAGCTCCTACAATGAGCAGTTCTTC.

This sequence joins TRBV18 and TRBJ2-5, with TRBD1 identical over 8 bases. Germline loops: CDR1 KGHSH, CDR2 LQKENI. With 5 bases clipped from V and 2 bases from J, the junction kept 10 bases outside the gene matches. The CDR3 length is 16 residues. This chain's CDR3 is CASSSTRDRTQETQYF. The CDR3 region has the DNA TGTGCCAGCTCATCCACCCGGGACAGGACGCAAGAGACCCAGTACTTC.

In nucleotides, the CDR3 is TGTGCCACCAGTGACGTGATGAGCTCCTACAATGAGCAGTTCTTC. This translates into CATSDVMSSYNEQFF. This chain joins TRBV24-1 and TRBJ2-1; D is uncertain. Germline-derived CDR1 and CDR2 are KGHDR and SFDVKD. Trimming left V 4 bases short and J 0 bases short, with 9 bases between. This CDR3 has 15 residues.

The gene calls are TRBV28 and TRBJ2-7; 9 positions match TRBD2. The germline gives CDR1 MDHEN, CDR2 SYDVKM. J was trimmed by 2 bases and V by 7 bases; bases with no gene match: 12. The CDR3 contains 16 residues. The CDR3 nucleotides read TGTGCCAGCACCCAAACTTGGCGGGAGGGCCCCTACGAGCAGTACTTC. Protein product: CASTQTWREGPYEQYF.

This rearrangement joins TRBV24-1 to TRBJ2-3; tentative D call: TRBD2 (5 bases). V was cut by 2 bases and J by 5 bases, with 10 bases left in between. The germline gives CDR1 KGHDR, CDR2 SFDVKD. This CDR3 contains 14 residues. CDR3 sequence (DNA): TGTGCCACCAGTGATTCGGATCGGGGAGATACGCAGTATTTT. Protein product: CATSDSDRGDTQYF.